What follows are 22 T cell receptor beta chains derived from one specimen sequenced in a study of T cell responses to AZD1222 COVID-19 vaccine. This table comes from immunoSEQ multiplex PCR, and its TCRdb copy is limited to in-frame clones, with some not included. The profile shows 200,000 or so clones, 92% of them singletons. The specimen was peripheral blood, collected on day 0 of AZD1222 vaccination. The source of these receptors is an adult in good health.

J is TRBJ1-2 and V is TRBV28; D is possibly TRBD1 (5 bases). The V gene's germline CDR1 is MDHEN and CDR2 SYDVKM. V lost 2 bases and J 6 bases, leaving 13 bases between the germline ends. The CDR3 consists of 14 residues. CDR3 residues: CASSLGRTNHGYTF. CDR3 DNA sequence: TGTGCCAGCAGTTTAGGCAGGACAAATCATGGCTACACCTTC.

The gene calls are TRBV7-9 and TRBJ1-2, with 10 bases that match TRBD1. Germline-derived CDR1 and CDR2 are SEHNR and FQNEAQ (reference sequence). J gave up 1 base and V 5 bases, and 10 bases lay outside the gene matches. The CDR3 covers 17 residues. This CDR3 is CASSPGQGPGDNYGYTF. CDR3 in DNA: TGTGCCAGCAGCCCGGGACAGGGGCCGGGGGATAACTATGGCTACACCTTC.

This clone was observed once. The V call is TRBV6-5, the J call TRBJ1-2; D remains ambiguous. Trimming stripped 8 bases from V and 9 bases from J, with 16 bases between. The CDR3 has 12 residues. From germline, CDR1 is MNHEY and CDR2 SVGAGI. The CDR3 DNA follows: TGTGCCAGCTCCCCCGGCCATGGGAGCTACACCTTC. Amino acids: CASSPGHGSYTF.

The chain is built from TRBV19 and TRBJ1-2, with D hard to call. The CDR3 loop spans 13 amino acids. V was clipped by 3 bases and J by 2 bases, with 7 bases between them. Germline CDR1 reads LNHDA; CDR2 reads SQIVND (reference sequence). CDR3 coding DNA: TGTGCCAGTAGTATGAACACCAACTATGGCTACACCTTC. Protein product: CASSMNTNYGYTF.

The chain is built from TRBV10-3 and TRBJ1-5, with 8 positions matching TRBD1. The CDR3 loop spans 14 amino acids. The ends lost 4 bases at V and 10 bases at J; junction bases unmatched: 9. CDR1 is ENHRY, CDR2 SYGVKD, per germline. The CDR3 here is CAISGTGISQPQHF. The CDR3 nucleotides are TGTGCCATCAGTGGGACAGGGATTAGCCAACCCCAGCATTTT.

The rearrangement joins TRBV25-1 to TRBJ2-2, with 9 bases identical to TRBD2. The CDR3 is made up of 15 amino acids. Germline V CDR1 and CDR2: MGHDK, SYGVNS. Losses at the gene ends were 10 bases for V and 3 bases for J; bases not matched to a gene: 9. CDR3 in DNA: TGTGCCACCCAATCTAGCGGGGTTTACACCGGGGAGCTGTTTTTT. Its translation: CATQSSGVYTGELFF.

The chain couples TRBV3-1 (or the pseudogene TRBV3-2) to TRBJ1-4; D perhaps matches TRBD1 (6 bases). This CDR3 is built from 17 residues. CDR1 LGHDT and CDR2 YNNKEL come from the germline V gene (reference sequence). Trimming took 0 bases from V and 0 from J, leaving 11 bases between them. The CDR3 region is CASSQEPGATTNEKLFF. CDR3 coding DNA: TGTGCCAGCAGCCAAGAACCAGGGGCCACAACTAATGAAAAACTGTTTTTT.

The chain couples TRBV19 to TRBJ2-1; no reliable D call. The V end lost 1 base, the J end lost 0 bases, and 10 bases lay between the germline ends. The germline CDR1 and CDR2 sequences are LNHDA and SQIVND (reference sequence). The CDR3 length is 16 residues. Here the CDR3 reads CASSIGARSSYNEQFF. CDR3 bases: TGTGCCAGTAGTATAGGGGCTAGAAGCTCCTACAATGAGCAGTTCTTC.

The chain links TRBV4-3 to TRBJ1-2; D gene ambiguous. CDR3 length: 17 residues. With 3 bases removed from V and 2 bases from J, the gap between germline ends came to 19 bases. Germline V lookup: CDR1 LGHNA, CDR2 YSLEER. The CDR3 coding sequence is TGCGCCAGCAGCCATGCCACCAAGCCCCAGGTGAACTATGGCTACACCTTC. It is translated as CASSHATKPQVNYGYTF.

CDR3 in amino acids: CASSGPGTSGRYEQYF. In DNA form, the CDR3 reads TGCGCCAGCAGCGGCCCCGGGACTAGCGGGAGATACGAGCAGTACTTC. The rearrangement links TRBV10-2 to TRBJ2-7; 14 positions agree with TRBD2. The CDR3 is made up of 16 amino acids. V dropped 6 bases and J dropped 4; count of bases not matched to a gene: 8. In germline, CDR1 is WSHSY, CDR2 SAAADI.

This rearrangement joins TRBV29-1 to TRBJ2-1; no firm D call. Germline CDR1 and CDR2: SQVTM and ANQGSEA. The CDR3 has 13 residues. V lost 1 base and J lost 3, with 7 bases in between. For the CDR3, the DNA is TGCAGCGTTGAAGGCCCCAGCTACAATGAGCAGTTCTTC. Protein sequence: CSVEGPSYNEQFF.

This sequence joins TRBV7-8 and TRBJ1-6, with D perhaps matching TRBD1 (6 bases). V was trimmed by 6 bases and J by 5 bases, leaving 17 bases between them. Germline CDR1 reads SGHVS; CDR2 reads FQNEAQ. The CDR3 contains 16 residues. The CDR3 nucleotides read TGTGCCAGCAGAAGGGACACCTTATGGAATAATTCACCCCTCCACTTT. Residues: CASRRDTLWNNSPLHF.

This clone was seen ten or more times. The CDR3 reads CASSLVPGTVNTEAFF. The CDR3 DNA is TGTGCCAGCAGCTTGGTTCCCGGGACGGTGAACACTGAAGCTTTCTTT. The J gene is TRBJ1-1, the V gene TRBV5-4; D is perhaps TRBD1 (5 bases). CDR1 is SGHNT and CDR2 is YYREEE in the germline V gene (reference sequence). Trimming pared 0 bases from V and 0 bases from J, leaving 12 bases between. The CDR3 runs 16 residues. The full variable domain, its missing parts supplied by reference TRBV5-4 and TRBJ1-1, is ETGVTQSPTHLIKTRGQQVTLRCSSQSGHNTVSWYQQALGQGPQFIFQYYREEENGRGNFPPRFSGLQFPNYSSELNVNALELDDSALYLCASSLVPGTVNTEAFFGQGTRLTVV.

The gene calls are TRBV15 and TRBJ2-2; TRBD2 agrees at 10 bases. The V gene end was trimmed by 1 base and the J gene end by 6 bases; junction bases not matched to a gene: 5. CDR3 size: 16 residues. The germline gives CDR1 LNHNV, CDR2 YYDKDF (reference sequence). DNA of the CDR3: TGTGCCACCAGCAGAGCAGCGGGGGGGCGTCCCGGGGAGCTGTTTTTT. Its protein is CATSRAAGGRPGELFF.

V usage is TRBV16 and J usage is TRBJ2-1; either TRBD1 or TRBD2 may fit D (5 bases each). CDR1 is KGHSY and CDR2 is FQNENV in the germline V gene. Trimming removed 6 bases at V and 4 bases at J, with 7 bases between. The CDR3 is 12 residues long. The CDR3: CASSGGYNEQFF. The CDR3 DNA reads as TGTGCCAGCAGTGGGGGATACAATGAGCAGTTCTTC.

Here the CDR3 DNA reads TGTGCCAGCAGTCCGTTGCGGAGCTCCTACAATGAGCAGTTCTTC. Its protein product is CASSPLRSSYNEQFF. The chain is built from TRBV11-2 and TRBJ2-1, with no clear D. The CDR3 runs 15 residues. The germline CDR1 and CDR2 sequences are SGHAT and FQNNGV. The V end was cut by 6 bases, the J end by 0 bases, with 12 bases between.

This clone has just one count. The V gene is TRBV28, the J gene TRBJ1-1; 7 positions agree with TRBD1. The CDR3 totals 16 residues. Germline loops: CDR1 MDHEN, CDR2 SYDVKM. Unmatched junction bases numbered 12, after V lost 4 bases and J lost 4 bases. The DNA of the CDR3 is TGTGCCAGCAGTTGGAGGGGGCGGGTGTTTAGCACTGAAGCTTTCTTT. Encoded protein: CASSWRGRVFSTEAFF.

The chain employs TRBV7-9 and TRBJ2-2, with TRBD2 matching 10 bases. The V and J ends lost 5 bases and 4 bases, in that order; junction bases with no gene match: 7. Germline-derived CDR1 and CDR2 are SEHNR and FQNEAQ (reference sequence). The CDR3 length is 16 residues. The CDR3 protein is CASSLKREGLTGELFF. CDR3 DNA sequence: TGTGCCAGCAGCCTAAAGCGGGAGGGACTCACCGGGGAGCTGTTTTTT.

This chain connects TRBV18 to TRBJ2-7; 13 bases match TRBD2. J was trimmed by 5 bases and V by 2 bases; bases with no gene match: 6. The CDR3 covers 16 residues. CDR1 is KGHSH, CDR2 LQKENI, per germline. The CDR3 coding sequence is TGTGCCAGCTCACCAAGGACTAGCGGGAGTAGGCACGAGCAGTACTTC. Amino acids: CASSPRTSGSRHEQYF.

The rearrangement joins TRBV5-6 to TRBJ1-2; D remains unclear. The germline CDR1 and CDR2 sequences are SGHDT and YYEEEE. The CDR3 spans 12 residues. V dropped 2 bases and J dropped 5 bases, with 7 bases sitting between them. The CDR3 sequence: CASSLGVYGYTF. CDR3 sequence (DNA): TGTGCCAGCAGCTTAGGTGTTTATGGCTACACCTTC.

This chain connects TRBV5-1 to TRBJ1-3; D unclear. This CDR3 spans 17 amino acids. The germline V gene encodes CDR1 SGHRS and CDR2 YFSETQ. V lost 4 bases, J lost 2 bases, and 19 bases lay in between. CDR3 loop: CASSDLRAGRAGNTIYF. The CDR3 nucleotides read TGCGCCAGCAGCGACCTCCGGGCGGGTAGGGCTGGAAACACCATATATTTT.

The CDR3 reads CASSSAQGTEAFF. In DNA form, the CDR3 reads TGTGCCAGCAGTTCCGCTCAGGGGACTGAAGCTTTCTTT. The gene calls are TRBV28 and TRBJ1-1; D perhaps matches TRBD1 (6 bases). CDR3 length: 13 amino acids. Germline assignment: CDR1 MDHEN and CDR2 SYDVKM. V lost 4 bases and J lost 5, with 11 bases in between. Full variable domain (missing parts from reference TRBV28 and TRBJ1-1): DVKVTQSSRYLVKRTGEKVFLECVQDMDHENMFWYRQDPGLGLRLIYFSYDVKMKEKGDIPEGYSVSREKKERFSLILESASTNQTSMYLCASSSAQGTEAFFGQGTRLTVV.